The next 29 T cell receptor beta chains were all read from a single sample in a study of PD-L1 blockade in urothelial cancer. The method was immunoSEQ multiplex PCR; TCRdb's version includes in-frame clones alone and lacks a portion of them. The sample contains about 50,000 clones, approximately 90% of which appear only once. The specimen comprised PBMCs, sampled around atezolizumab (anti-PD-L1) treatment. These receptors originate from a man aged 60 to 75 with urothelial cancer.

The chain joins TRBV11-2 to TRBJ1-2, with D maybe TRBD1 (6 bases). This CDR3 spans 14 amino acids. The V gene's germline CDR1 is SGHAT and CDR2 FQNNGV. The ends were cut back, 4 bases at V and 4 bases at J, with 13 bases in the middle. The CDR3 sequence: CASSSTRGGYGYTF. The CDR3 bases are TGTGCCAGCAGCTCGACCAGGGGTGGCTATGGCTACACCTTC.

This chain uses TRBV4-2 with TRBJ2-5, with a possible D match to TRBD2 (6 bases). The CDR3 covers 14 residues. Germline CDR1 is LGHNA and CDR2 is YNFKEQ. V was pared by 0 bases and J by 5 bases, with 10 bases between. The CDR3 DNA reads TGTGCCAGCAGCCAAGAACTAGCATCGGAGACCCAGTACTTC. As protein: CASSQELASETQYF.

The rearrangement joins TRBV6-1 to TRBJ1-4; D may be TRBD1 (5 bases). Trimming left V 5 bases short and J 6 bases short, with 16 bases between. The CDR3 runs to 15 residues. Germline V gene lookup returns CDR1 MNHNS and CDR2 SASEGT. The CDR3 region has the DNA TGTGCCAGCAGTACATACCAGGGACTTGATGAAAAACTGTTTTTT. Protein product: CASSTYQGLDEKLFF.

The chain is built from TRBV18 and TRBJ2-1; TRBD2 might be the D (5 bases). The CDR3 has 14 amino acids. With 0 bases removed from V and 6 bases from J, the gap between germline ends came to 9 bases. Germline lookup yields CDR1 KGHSH and CDR2 LQKENI. CDR3 protein: CASSPPNGVNEQFF. The CDR3 bases are TGTGCCAGCTCACCACCGAACGGGGTCAATGAGCAGTTCTTC.

Here the CDR3 reads CASSPHYEQYF. DNA for the CDR3: TGTGCCAGCAGCCCACACTACGAGCAGTACTTC. The V gene is TRBV7-2, the J gene TRBJ2-7; D remains ambiguous. The CDR3 contains 11 residues. Trimming removed 5 bases from V and 3 bases from J, with 5 bases in between. CDR1 and CDR2 from the germline V gene are SGHTA and FQGNSA.

This sequence joins TRBV7-9 and TRBJ2-2, with 8 bases identical to TRBD1. This CDR3 is 15 amino acids long. Per germline, CDR1 SEHNR and CDR2 FQNEAQ (reference sequence). With 6 bases clipped from V and 3 bases from J, the junction kept 6 bases outside the gene matches. The CDR3 nucleotides are TGTGCCAGCAGTCGGACAGGGAGGCACACCGGGGAGCTGTTTTTT. Translation: CASSRTGRHTGELFF.

This rearrangement joins TRBV5-1 to TRBJ2-2; 11 bases line up with TRBD1. J gave up 4 bases and V 3 bases, and 5 bases lay outside the gene matches. The CDR3 covers 16 residues. Germline values: CDR1 SGHRS, CDR2 YFSETQ. The CDR3, as DNA: TGCGCCAGCAGCTACCGGGACAGGGGGACCACCGGGGAGCTGTTTTTT. It specifies CASSYRDRGTTGELFF.

This sequence joins TRBV6-5 and TRBJ2-3; TRBD2 is a possible D gene (6 bases). This CDR3 region has 16 residues. V lost 4 bases and J 5 bases, leaving 19 bases between the germline ends. Germline CDR1 MNHEY, CDR2 SVGAGI. The CDR3 coding sequence is TGTGCCAGCAGTTTACGGGTAGCGGCCTTGGTAGATACGCAGTATTTT. Translated: CASSLRVAALVDTQYF.

The chain uses TRBV5-1 and TRBJ1-1; a possible D gene is TRBD1 (5 bases). Trimming stripped 4 bases from V and 3 bases from J, with 19 bases between. The CDR3 spans 16 residues. Germline CDR1 SGHRS, CDR2 YFSETQ. CDR3 nucleotides: TGCGCCAGCAGCCCCCCGCAGGCAGGGTACCACACTGAAGCTTTCTTT. Its protein product is CASSPPQAGYHTEAFF.

The chain couples TRBV5-4 to TRBJ2-5; D remains unclear. This CDR3 has 14 residues. The V and J ends lost 0 bases and 2 bases respectively, with 8 bases between them. From germline, CDR1 is SGHNT and CDR2 YYREEE (reference sequence). The CDR3 DNA sequence: TGTGCCAGCAGCTTGGGGCGGCTACAAGAGACCCAGTACTTC. Its protein product is CASSLGRLQETQYF.

The chain joins TRBV7-2 to TRBJ2-3; D is unclear. Germline-derived CDR1 and CDR2 are SGHTA and FQGNSA. The V end lost 1 base, the J end lost 0 bases, and 14 bases lay between the germline ends. This CDR3 contains 17 residues. The CDR3 nucleotides are TGTGCCAGCAGCTTAGGTTTTGCGATCGAGAGCACAGATACGCAGTATTTT. Its translation is CASSLGFAIESTDTQYF.

The chain combines TRBV18 with TRBJ2-3, with TRBD2 identical over 11 bases. V shed 3 bases, J shed 3 bases, and the junction held 8 bases outside the gene matches. CDR1 is KGHSH, CDR2 LQKENI, per germline. The CDR3 length is 17 residues. This CDR3 reads CASSPLMTSGATDTQYF. In nucleotides, the CDR3 is TGTGCCAGCTCACCTCTGATGACTAGCGGGGCTACAGATACGCAGTATTTT.

The chain uses TRBV11-3 and TRBJ2-5; tentatively, D is TRBD2 (5 bases). Germline values: CDR1 SGHNT, CDR2 YENEEA. The V and J ends lost 5 bases and 3 bases respectively, with 13 bases between them. The CDR3 sequence is 14 residues long. CDR3 protein: CASSRGRREETQYF. DNA of the CDR3: TGTGCCAGCAGCCGAGGGCGGCGGGAAGAGACCCAGTACTTC.

This chain links TRBV6-6 with TRBJ1-5; 9 positions match TRBD1. The germline CDR1 and CDR2 sequences are MNHNY and SVGAGI (reference sequence). V lost 0 bases and J lost 8; bases outside the gene matches: 5. The CDR3 totals 15 residues. CDR3 in DNA: TGTGCCAGCAGTTACTCCGGGACAGGGAGGGAGCCCCAGCATTTT. It is translated as CASSYSGTGREPQHF.

This chain joins TRBV7-6 and TRBJ2-3; 11 bases match TRBD2. V was pared by 8 bases and J by 0 bases, with 4 bases of the junction left unmatched. Germline V gene sequence: CDR1 SGHVS, CDR2 FNYEAQ. CDR3 length equals 15 residues. The CDR3 loop reads CASSVAGGSTDTQYF. The CDR3 DNA reads TGTGCCAGCTCGGTAGCGGGGGGGAGCACAGATACGCAGTATTTT.

The V call is TRBV7-8, the J call TRBJ2-2; 7 bases align to TRBD2. J gave up 6 bases and V 0 bases, and 4 bases lay outside the gene matches. Germline V gives CDR1 SGHVS, CDR2 FQNEAQ. This CDR3 is built from 15 residues. CDR3 DNA sequence: TGTGCCAGCAGCTTAGCGGCGGGGAGGGCCGGGGAGCTGTTTTTT. Protein product: CASSLAAGRAGELFF.

This rearrangement joins TRBV4-3 to TRBJ2-1; TRBD2 agrees at 12 bases. V lost 5 bases and J lost 8; bases outside the gene matches: 7. Germline lookup yields CDR1 LGHNA and CDR2 YSLEER. The CDR3 contains 15 residues. The chain's CDR3 is CASSVGLAGWDEQFF. The CDR3 DNA is TGCGCCAGCAGCGTTGGACTAGCGGGGTGGGATGAGCAGTTCTTC.

The rearrangement uses TRBV4-1 and TRBJ2-3; TRBD2 matches 11 bases. Germline V gene sequence: CDR1 MGHRA, CDR2 YSYEKL. CDR3 length: 17 amino acids. V lost 4 bases and J lost 5; bases outside the gene matches: 11. As DNA, the CDR3 is TGCGCCAGCAGCCGCTCTAGCGGGGGGTTAATTCTAGATACGCAGTATTTT. This sequence encodes CASSRSSGGLILDTQYF.

The CDR3 loop reads CASSQEGNLKVYTF. Here the CDR3 DNA reads TGTGCCAGCAGCCAGGAGGGGAACCTGAAGGTCTACACCTTC. This sequence joins TRBV4-2 and TRBJ1-2; D might be TRBD1 (5 bases). The CDR3 is made up of 14 amino acids. Germline-derived CDR1 and CDR2 are LGHNA and YNFKEQ. V was clipped by 3 bases and J by 10 bases, with 18 bases between them.

This chain joins TRBV7-3 and TRBJ1-2; D is undetermined. V was pared by 3 bases and J by 4 bases, with 12 bases between. The CDR3 loop spans 14 amino acids. Germline loops: CDR1 SGHTA, CDR2 FQGTGA. The CDR3 sequence: CASSFDAAGYGYTF. Written as DNA, the CDR3 is TGTGCCAGCAGCTTCGACGCGGCTGGCTATGGCTACACCTTC. Full variable domain (rest looked up from reference TRBV7-3 and TRBJ1-2): GAGVSQTPSNKVTEKGKYVELRCDPISGHTALYWYRQSLGQGPEFLIYFQGTGAADDSGLPNDRFFAVRPEGSVSTLKIQRTERGDSAVYLCASSFDAAGYGYTFGSGTRLTVV.

The chain combines TRBV11-3 with TRBJ1-1, with D uncertain. This CDR3 has 13 residues. In germline, CDR1 is SGHNT, CDR2 YENEEA. Trimming pared 4 bases from V and 1 base from J, leaving 7 bases between. The CDR3 region is CASSSPRNTEAFF. For the CDR3, the DNA is TGTGCCAGCAGCTCCCCGCGGAACACTGAAGCTTTCTTT.

This sequence joins TRBV6-6 and TRBJ1-1; D is ambiguous. Trimming left V 0 bases short and J 8 bases short, with 4 bases between. This CDR3 comprises 11 residues. Germline-derived CDR1 and CDR2 are MNHNY and SVGAGI (reference sequence). The CDR3 protein is CASSYSTEAFF. In DNA, the CDR3 is TGTGCCAGCAGTTACTCGACAGAAGCTTTCTTT.

This chain connects TRBV5-6 to TRBJ1-2, with D possibly TRBD1 on 6 matching bases. The CDR3 has 15 residues. Trimming left V 2 bases short and J 6 bases short, with 17 bases between. CDR1 SGHDT and CDR2 YYEEEE come from the germline V gene. CDR3 loop: CASSFGDRMRDGYTF. Written as DNA, the CDR3 is TGTGCCAGCAGCTTTGGAGACAGGATGAGAGATGGCTACACCTTC. Full variable domain (outside the CDR3, taken from reference TRBV5-6 and TRBJ1-2): DAGVTQSPTHLIKTRGQQVTLRCSPKSGHDTVSWYQQALGQGPQFIFQYYEEEERQRGNFPDRFSGHQFPNYSSELNVNALLLGDSALYLCASSFGDRMRDGYTFGSGTRLTVV.

The rearrangement uses TRBV30 and TRBJ2-7; D is uncertain. CDR1 and CDR2 (germline): GTSNPN, SVGIG (reference sequence). With 3 bases removed from V and 3 bases from J, the gap between germline ends came to 3 bases. This CDR3 region has 10 residues. The CDR3 region has the DNA TGTGCCTGGAGCATCTACGAGCAGTACTTC. Its protein is CAWSIYEQYF.

The chain employs TRBV10-3 and TRBJ2-5; D might be TRBD1 (6 bases). The V gene's germline CDR1 is ENHRY and CDR2 SYGVKD. CDR3 size: 13 residues. Deletions cut 6 bases from V and 0 bases from J, with 8 bases between. In DNA, the CDR3 is TGTGCCATCAGCGACAGGAACCAAGAGACCCAGTACTTC. Its translation: CAISDRNQETQYF.

The count of this clone is one. The chain employs TRBV28 and TRBJ2-3, with D perhaps matching TRBD2 (6 bases). CDR1 and CDR2 (germline): MDHEN, SYDVKM. V lost 3 bases and J lost 2, with 9 bases in between. There are 14 residues in the CDR3. The CDR3 reads CASSLGGATDTQYF. CDR3 in DNA: TGTGCCAGCAGTTTGGGCGGGGCCACAGATACGCAGTATTTT.

The J gene is TRBJ1-5, the V gene TRBV19, with 9 bases matching TRBD1. From germline, CDR1 is LNHDA and CDR2 SQIVND (reference sequence). The CDR3 extends over 15 amino acids. J gave up 4 bases and V 7 bases, and 8 bases lay outside the gene matches. The CDR3 DNA reads as TGTGCCAGTACCGCCCGGGACAGGGAGAATCAGCCCCAGCATTTT. Residues: CASTARDRENQPQHF.

This sequence joins TRBV30 and TRBJ2-4; 10 nucleotides match TRBD2. Trimming took 0 bases from V and 2 from J; bases not matched to a gene: 1. The CDR3 loop spans 15 amino acids. Germline V lookup: CDR1 GTSNPN, CDR2 SVGIG (reference sequence). The DNA for the CDR3 is TGTGCCTGGAGTGTTAGCGGGGGGTCCAAAAACATTCAGTACTTC. It is translated as CAWSVSGGSKNIQYF.

V and J are TRBV19 and TRBJ1-5, with unresolved D. The V end lost 5 bases, the J end lost 0 bases, and 14 bases lay between the germline ends. This CDR3 has 16 amino acids. CDR1 and CDR2 from the germline V gene are LNHDA and SQIVND (reference sequence). The CDR3 loop is CASSALPGISNQPQHF. The CDR3 region has the DNA TGTGCCAGTAGTGCCCTCCCCGGGATTAGCAATCAGCCCCAGCATTTT. Supplemented by reference TRBV19 and TRBJ1-5, the full variable domain reads DGGITQSPKYLFRKEGQNVTLSCEQNLNHDAMYWYRQDPGQGLRLIYYSQIVNDFQKGDIAEGYSVSREKKESFPLTVTSAQKNPTAFYLCASSALPGISNQPQHFGDGTRLSIL.